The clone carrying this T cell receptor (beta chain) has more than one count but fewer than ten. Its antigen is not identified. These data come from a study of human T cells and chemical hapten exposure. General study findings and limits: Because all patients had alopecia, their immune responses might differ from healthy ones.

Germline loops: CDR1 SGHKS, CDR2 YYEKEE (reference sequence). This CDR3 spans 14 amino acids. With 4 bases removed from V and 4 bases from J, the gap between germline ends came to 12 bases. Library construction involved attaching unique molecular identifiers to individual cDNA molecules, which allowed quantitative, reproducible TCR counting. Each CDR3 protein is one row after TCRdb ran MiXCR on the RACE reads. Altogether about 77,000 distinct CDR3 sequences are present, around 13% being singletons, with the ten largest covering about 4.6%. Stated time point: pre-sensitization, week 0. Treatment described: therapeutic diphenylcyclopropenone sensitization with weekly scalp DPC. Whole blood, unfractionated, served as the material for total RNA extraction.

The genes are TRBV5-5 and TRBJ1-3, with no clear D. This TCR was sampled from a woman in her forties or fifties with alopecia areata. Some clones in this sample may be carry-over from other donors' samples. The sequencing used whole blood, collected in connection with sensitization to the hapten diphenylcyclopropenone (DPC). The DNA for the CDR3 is TGTGCCAGCAGCCGCGAACTAGGAGGAAACACCATATATTTT. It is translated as CASSRELGGNTIYF.